This T cell receptor (beta chain) was sequenced for a study of shared clonotypes between healthy human individuals. Tens of thousands of T cell genomes, or 300 ng DNA, went into replicate PCRs of unsorted PBMC. TCRdb's table, derived via immunoSEQ multiplex PCR, lists solely in-frame clones and lacks some. The data contain 520,000 or so clones, less than 85% of them seen just once; the ten biggest clones take up about an eighth. Germline V lookup: CDR1 SGHVS, CDR2 FNYEAQ. V lost 4 bases to trimming and J lost 5 bases; unmatched junction nucleotides: 8. CDR3 length: 16 amino acids. The sequencing input was PBMCs. This TCR was sampled from a woman between 35 and 50 years old in good health. Some clones in this sample may be carry-over from other donors' samples. The chain recombines TRBV7-6 with TRBJ2-2, with TRBD1 identical over 9 bases. The CDR3 here is CASSSQTGGDTGELFF. CDR3 DNA sequence: TGTGCCAGCAGCTCTCAGACAGGGGGGGATACCGGGGAGCTGTTTTTT.